The clone carrying this T cell receptor beta chain was picked up many times. J was trimmed by 4 bases and V by 8 bases; bases with no gene match: 9. This CDR3 spans 15 amino acids. Germline CDR1 MNHNS, CDR2 SASEGT. This record comes from a study of regulatory T cells in long-lasting Graves disease. Described time point: newly diagnosed GD, antithyroid drugs for less than 3 months. RNA isolated from PBMCs was used to make the TCR library. The EDTA tubes were filled with 8 to 9.5 milliliters of drawn peripheral blood. Construction of the TCR beta libraries employed iRepertoire HTBI primers in conjunction with Arm-PCR of CDR3 regions. Each CDR3 protein is one row after TCRdb ran MiXCR on the multiplex PCR reads. The data hold around 450,000 distinct CDR3 sequences, with 15% observed a single time. In addition, the sample was reused for a study of T cells in Graves' hyperthyroidism and ophthalmopathy.

The sample was peripheral blood mononuclear cells (PBMCs), taken at new diagnosis, from a patient treated with antithyroid drugs. This chain uses TRBV6-1 with TRBJ1-5; 9 nucleotides align to TRBD1. The TCR was taken from a woman aged 25 to 39 with Graves disease. DNA for the CDR3: TGTGCCAGCGGGACGACAGGGGGAGGAAATCAGCCCCAGCATTTT. It codes for CASGTTGGGNQPQHF.